This entry concerns a single TCR beta chain. Its recognized antigen is unknown. Per-nucleotide qualities are absent, and no much larger clonotype sits a single base away. The CDR3 regions of human TCRbeta chains were subjected to immunosequencing. Turning to the authors' computational methods: Repertoire TCRs were checked for matches against a reference library of SARS-CoV-2-specific TCRs that had been generated using the MIRA antigen-specificity platform. Breadth was defined as the fraction of unique TCRs that were SARS-CoV-2-associated. Depth was defined as the fraction of total T cells that were SARS-CoV-2-associated. Each spike-specific TCR was assigned to its reactive spike region and to a CD4 or CD8 class using the MIRA data. Log10-transformed breadth and depth values were compared by one-way ANOVA with Sidak's multiple comparisons tests. This immuneACCESS table, as held by TCRdb, lists in-frame sequences with V and J called but not all clones. Of the missing ones, under half trace to an unresolved V gene in checked studies; the others have no known cause. V and J calls and clone size are copied from that table; D and trimming were computed from the DNA. The sample table contains about 63,000 clones; only one count was recorded for about 83% of them. In total, the top ten clones hold about 6% of the sample.

Explained via the paper, the time point label denotes: about 28 days (+/-7) after the second vaccine dose. AZD1222 recipients whose second dose came at about 4 weeks and those whose second dose came at about 12 weeks were combined into one group, since spike-specific TCR depth and breadth did not differ between the two schedules. Samples from vaccinated people were obtained from the UK trials COV001 and COV002, which included a single-blind randomized controlled phase 2/3 trial of AZD1222 (ChAdOx1 nCoV-19) in healthy adults. Trial participant PBMC samples were collected at day 0 and day 28 after the second dose for TCRbeta chain sequencing. CDR1 and CDR2 are drawn from the germline V gene: SQVTM, ANQGSEA. The CDR3 runs 13 residues from the cysteine to the phenylalanine. CDR3 DNA only is kept here, 39 bases in frame from base 1. V lost 5 bases and J lost 3 bases, and the count of bases not matched to a germline gene is 6.

The data were taken from a study of T cell responses to AZD1222 COVID-19 vaccine listed by TCRdb under 2021. In terms of the full investigation: TCR sequencing covered 230 or so trial participants: about 210 given two doses of AZD1222 and about 26 given two doses of MenACWY control vaccine. Trial participants were enrolled by age into 18-55, 56-69 and 70-plus year subgroups, with 148, 28 and 57 TCR-sequenced participants respectively. What the work shows at the level of the full study, not this receptor alone: Participants were mostly white British and included more females than males, and it was suggested by the authors that clonal diversity may have been underestimated. Only a handful of AZD1222 recipients were SARS-CoV-2 seropositive at baseline, limiting conclusions about previously exposed vaccinees. Because no day 14 peak-response samples were available, the repertoires could be characterized only after the peak T cell response. The 56-69-year group was small, and its depth increase did not reach significance, likely because of low power. After two AZD1222 doses, both the breadth and the depth of spike-specific TCRs were significantly higher than at day 0 and than in MenACWY recipients. The whole spike protein was spanned by vaccine-associated CD4 TCRs, and dominant responses were seen in regions 160-218 and 743-854. Reportedly, close to half of the unique spike-specific TCRs recognized epitopes lying outside the regions that are mutated in the B.1.351 and B.1.1.7 variants.

This receptor chain uses TRBV29-1 and TRBJ2-7, with 8 bases matching TRBD2. Sequencing used peripheral blood, obtained 28 days after the second AZD1222 dose. The TCR comes from an adult who received the AZD1222 COVID-19 vaccine. The CDR3 region: CSVKAGGGYEQYF. The nucleotide sequence is given as TGCAGCGTTAAGGCGGGGGGCGGCTACGAGCAGTACTTC.